The source of this T cell receptor (beta chain) is a study of T-cell memory formation after mild COVID-19. Looking at the study overall: Clusters of TCRs were largely donor specific.

The V end was cut by 7 bases, the J end by 2 bases, with 16 bases between. The CDR3 contains 14 residues. Germline assignment: CDR1 SGHDT and CDR2 YYEEEE. Ten or more counts support this clonotype. Via MiXCR, TCRdb re-called the 5' RACE reads, giving one row per CDR3 protein. The data show around 210,000 distinct CDR3 sequences, over 9.5% seen once. Material: PBMCs or a T cell subset sorted from them (not recorded which). This TCR was recovered from a man in his late teens or twenties who had mild COVID-19 (a few samples of this study predate the infection). Cell type and time point are not known. The chain combines TRBV5-6 with TRBJ2-7, with D possibly TRBD2 on 6 matching bases. The CDR3: CASAPKTGAYEQYV. CDR3 nucleotide sequence: TGTGCCAGCGCCCCGAAGACGGGGGCCTACGAGCAGTACGTC.